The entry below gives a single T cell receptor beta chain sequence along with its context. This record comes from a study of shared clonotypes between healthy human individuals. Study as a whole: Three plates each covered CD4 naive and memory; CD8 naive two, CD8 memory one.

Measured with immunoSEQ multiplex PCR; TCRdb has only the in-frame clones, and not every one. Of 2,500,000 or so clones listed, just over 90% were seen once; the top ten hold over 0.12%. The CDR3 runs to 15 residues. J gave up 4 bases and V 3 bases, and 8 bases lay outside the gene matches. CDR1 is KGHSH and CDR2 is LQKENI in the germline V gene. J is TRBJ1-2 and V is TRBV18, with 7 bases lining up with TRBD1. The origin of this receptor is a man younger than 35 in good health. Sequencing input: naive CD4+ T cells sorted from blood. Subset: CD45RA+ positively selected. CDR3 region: CASSPNQGDSYGYTF. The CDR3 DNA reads TGTGCCAGCTCACCGAATCAGGGGGACAGCTATGGCTACACCTTC.